Following are 4 T cell receptor beta chains from one sample sequenced in a study of cytomegalovirus exposure and HLA in healthy donors listed by TCRdb under 2017. The receptor library was made with the immunoSEQ multiplex PCR assay. A mixture of 60 forward primers for TCR Vbeta segments and 13 reverse primers for TCR Jbeta segments was used in the multiplex PCR. Sourced from immuneACCESS, this table was stored by TCRdb with only in-frame sequences that have V and J called. A share of the clones is absent; for the studies checked, an unresolved V gene accounts for under half, and the remainder has no known explanation. The sample yields fewer than 200,000 clones; around 69% were counted once. Approximately 3% of the sample lies in the top ten. Sequencing used PBMCs. The receptors stem from a woman aged 25 to 39 in good health and CMV-seronegative.

The V gene is TRBV27, the J gene TRBJ1-1; weak D call: TRBD1 (6 bases). This CDR3 region has 15 residues. The V end lost 5 bases, the J end lost 1 base, and 14 bases lay between the germline ends. The germline V gene encodes CDR1 MNHEY and CDR2 SMNVEV (reference sequence). CDR3 loop: CASSLSPTGNTEAFF. The CDR3 nucleotides are TGTGCCAGCAGTCTAAGCCCGACAGGGAACACTGAAGCTTTCTTT.

The gene calls are TRBV5-4 and TRBJ2-1; tentative D call: TRBD2 (5 bases). The CDR3 covers 15 residues. Germline V gene lookup returns CDR1 SGHNT and CDR2 YYREEE (reference sequence). V shed 1 base and J shed 3 bases, with 11 bases lying between them. The CDR3 coding sequence is TGTGCCAGCAGCTTGAGCGTTGGGAGCTACAATGAGCAGTTCTTC. Amino acids: CASSLSVGSYNEQFF.

In the case of this clone: The junction differs from germline at one of its ends, possibly a read error. This rearrangement joins TRBV7-7 to TRBJ2-1, with TRBD2 identical over 9 bases. CDR3 length: 14 amino acids. Germline CDR1 SSHAT, CDR2 FNYEAQ (reference sequence). The CDR3 sequence is CASSLERGDHEQFF. The CDR3 bases are TGTGCTAGCAGCTTAGAGCGGGGGGACCATGAGCAGTTCTTC.

CDR3 nucleotides: TGTGCCAGCAGTCCTCCGGGACTAGCCACCGGGGAGCTGTTTTTT. Protein sequence: CASSPPGLATGELFF. The chain couples TRBV28 to TRBJ2-2; 9 bases map to TRBD2. V shed 5 bases, J shed 4 bases, and the junction held 5 bases outside the gene matches. This CDR3 spans 15 amino acids. Germline V gene data show CDR1 as MDHEN and CDR2 as SYDVKM.